This entry lists 14 T cell receptor beta chains sequenced from one sample in a study of blood T cell repertoires in COVID-19. The data were produced by immunoSEQ multiplex PCR, yet TCRdb's version contains in-frame clones alone and is incomplete. The data show 380,000 or so clones, around 90% seen once. Sequencing was carried out using peripheral blood. Receptors were obtained from a middle-aged man with acute or convalescent COVID-19.

The chain combines TRBV7-8 with TRBJ2-1; D uncertain. The CDR3 sequence is 13 residues long. V dropped 8 bases and J dropped 6 bases, with 14 bases sitting between them. Germline V gene lookup returns CDR1 SGHVS and CDR2 FQNEAQ. The CDR3 nucleotides read TGTGCCAGCCGGCGTCGAGGTCTCAATGAGCAGTTCTTC. Residues: CASRRRGLNEQFF.

The genes are TRBV6-5 and TRBJ2-7; 7 bases are shared with TRBD1. This CDR3 contains 12 residues. Germline CDR1 MNHEY, CDR2 SVGAGI. V was pared by 6 bases and J by 8 bases, with 7 bases of the junction left unmatched. Here the CDR3 reads CASSEGAWKQYF. The CDR3 DNA is TGTGCCAGCAGCGAGGGGGCGTGGAAGCAGTACTTC.

The rearrangement links TRBV27 to TRBJ2-1; D is perhaps TRBD2 (7 bases). This CDR3 contains 15 residues. CDR1 and CDR2 from the germline V gene are MNHEY and SMNVEV (reference sequence). With 6 bases removed from V and 7 bases from J, the gap between germline ends came to 19 bases. The CDR3 here is CASRQGGAFYNEQFF. The CDR3 DNA is TGTGCCAGCAGGCAAGGGGGGGCGTTTTATAATGAGCAGTTCTTC.

The chain is built from TRBV10-3 and TRBJ1-5; 8 positions agree with TRBD1. The length of the CDR3 is 14 residues. Germline CDR1 and CDR2: ENHRY and SYGVKD. V dropped 7 bases and J dropped 6; count of bases not matched to a gene: 8. CDR3: CAINPGGASQPQHF. CDR3 DNA sequence: TGTGCCATCAACCCAGGGGGCGCGAGTCAGCCCCAGCATTTT.

The chain combines TRBV30 with TRBJ2-2; 9 bases line up with TRBD1. Germline CDR1 is GTSNPN and CDR2 is SVGIG (reference sequence). The CDR3 sequence is 14 residues long. The trim removed 5 bases at V and 5 bases at J, leaving 6 bases unmatched. The CDR3 DNA is TGTGCCTGGGGCCGGGACAGGGCGACCGGGGAGCTGTTTTTT. Translating it yields CAWGRDRATGELFF.

V usage is TRBV6-1 and J usage is TRBJ1-4; a weak D match, TRBD1 (6 bases). This CDR3 is 14 amino acids long. The germline V and J ends were trimmed by 3 bases and 5 bases, with 10 bases remaining between them. Per the germline V gene, CDR1 is MNHNS and CDR2 is SASEGT. This chain's CDR3 is CASSDTGRNEKLFF. The CDR3 DNA is TGTGCCAGCAGTGACACAGGGCGAAATGAAAAACTGTTTTTT.

The rearrangement links TRBV3-1 (or the pseudogene TRBV3-2) to TRBJ2-3, with D perhaps TRBD1 (5 bases). Per germline, CDR1 LGHDT and CDR2 YNNKEL (reference sequence). The CDR3 contains 14 residues. V dropped 4 bases and J dropped 4 bases, with 12 bases sitting between them. Here the CDR3 reads CASSLGQGSDTQYF. CDR3 DNA sequence: TGTGCCAGCAGCCTAGGGCAGGGATCAGATACGCAGTATTTT.

This chain links TRBV5-1 with TRBJ2-1, with 7 bases identical to TRBD2. This CDR3 comprises 17 residues. Germline V gives CDR1 SGHRS, CDR2 YFSETQ. V lost 2 bases to trimming and J lost 4 bases; unmatched junction nucleotides: 12. The CDR3 here is CASSFAPGGIPYNEQFF. The CDR3 bases are TGCGCCAGCAGCTTCGCCCCCGGGGGGATCCCTTACAATGAGCAGTTCTTC.

The chain is built from TRBV5-1 and TRBJ1-4; 7 bases agree with TRBD1. The CDR3 is 15 amino acids. Germline values: CDR1 SGHRS, CDR2 YFSETQ. V lost 2 bases, J lost 8 bases, and 9 bases stayed unmatched. The CDR3: CASSLIRGLGEKLFF. DNA for the CDR3: TGCGCCAGCAGCTTAATTAGGGGGCTTGGCGAAAAACTGTTTTTT.

To note about this clone: This sample includes further DNA sequences coding for the same CDR3. The chain joins TRBV6-5 to TRBJ2-3, with a tentative D call TRBD1 (6 bases). Germline CDR1 is MNHEY and CDR2 is SVGAGI. The CDR3 is made up of 14 amino acids. Trimming removed 2 bases at V and 3 bases at J, with 9 bases between. In nucleotides, the CDR3 is TGTGCCAGCAGTTACGGGCAGGGGACAGATACGCAGTATTTT. It specifies CASSYGQGTDTQYF.

V is TRBV5-4 and J is TRBJ1-4; D may be TRBD1 (5 bases). Looked up from germline, CDR1 is SGHNT and CDR2 is YYREEE (reference sequence). The CDR3 has 16 residues. Trimming cost V 4 bases and J 8 bases, with 21 bases left between them. The CDR3 bases are TGTGCCAGCAGCCCCGGGGGAGCCTTACACGACGAAAAACTGTTTTTT. Amino acids: CASSPGGALHDEKLFF.

The CDR3 sequence is CASSHPQGGDYGYTF. In DNA form, the CDR3 reads TGCGCCAGCAGCCACCCTCAGGGGGGAGACTATGGCTACACCTTC. The V and J genes are TRBV4-1 and TRBJ1-2; 7 bases map to TRBD1. This CDR3 contains 15 residues. Trimming took 3 bases from V and 3 from J; bases not matched to a gene: 7. Germline V gene lookup returns CDR1 MGHRA and CDR2 YSYEKL.

The rearrangement joins TRBV5-1 to TRBJ2-5; 8 bases line up with TRBD2. This CDR3 comprises 15 residues. J was trimmed by 4 bases and V by 4 bases; bases with no gene match: 9. The germline V gene encodes CDR1 SGHRS and CDR2 YFSETQ. This CDR3 reads CASSPWSGGRETQYF. The CDR3 DNA reads as TGCGCCAGCAGCCCGTGGTCGGGGGGGCGAGAGACCCAGTACTTC.

This chain joins TRBV3-1 (or the pseudogene TRBV3-2) and TRBJ2-7; tentative D call: TRBD1 (6 bases). V lost 6 bases to trimming and J lost 3 bases, with 12 bases between them. The CDR3 extends over 13 amino acids. Germline CDR1 is LGHDT and CDR2 is YNNKEL (reference sequence). The CDR3 reads CASRSLDSYEQYF. In nucleotides, the CDR3 is TGTGCCAGCAGATCTTTGGACAGCTACGAGCAGTACTTC.